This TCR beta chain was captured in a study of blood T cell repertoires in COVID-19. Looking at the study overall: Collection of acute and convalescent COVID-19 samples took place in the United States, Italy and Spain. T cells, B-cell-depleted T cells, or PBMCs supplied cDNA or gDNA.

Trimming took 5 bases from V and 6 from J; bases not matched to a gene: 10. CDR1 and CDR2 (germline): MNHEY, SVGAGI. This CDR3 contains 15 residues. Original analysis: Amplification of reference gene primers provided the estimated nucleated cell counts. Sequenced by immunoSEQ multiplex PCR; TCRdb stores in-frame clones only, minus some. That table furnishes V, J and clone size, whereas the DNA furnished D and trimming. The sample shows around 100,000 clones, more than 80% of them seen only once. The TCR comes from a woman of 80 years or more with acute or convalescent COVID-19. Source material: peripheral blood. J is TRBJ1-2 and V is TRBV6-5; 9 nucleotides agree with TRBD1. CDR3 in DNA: TGTGCCAGCAGTAAAACACAGGGGGCTGTAAATGGCTACACCTTC. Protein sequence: CASSKTQGAVNGYTF.